Presented here are 11 T cell receptor beta chains from one specimen sequenced in a study of blood T cell repertoires in COVID-19 (dated by TCRdb to 2018 to 2020). The library was built by means of the immunoSEQ multiplex PCR assay. Here the immuneACCESS table is served through TCRdb, limited to in-frame sequences with V and J called. Missing clones are a known gap in these copies; in checked studies unresolved V genes cover under half, and the rest lacks a known reason. The sample has under 250,000 clones on record, 89% of them singletons. The top ten hold about 5% of the sample. The sample comprised peripheral blood. The receptors stem from a woman in her thirties or forties with acute or convalescent COVID-19.

The genes are TRBV20-1 and TRBJ1-2; maybe TRBD1 (6 bases). Germline loops: CDR1 DFQATT, CDR2 SNEGSKA (reference sequence). V shed 3 bases and J shed 8 bases, with 16 bases lying between them. The CDR3 loop spans 13 amino acids. As DNA, the CDR3 is TGCAGTGCTAGTGGGGGGGGCACCCCCGGCTACACCTTC. This translates into CSASGGGTPGYTF.

This rearrangement joins TRBV5-1 to TRBJ1-2; TRBD1 is a possible D gene (6 bases). The CDR3 length is 12 residues. V lost 7 bases and J 5 bases, leaving 12 bases between the germline ends. Germline CDR1 is SGHRS and CDR2 is YFSETQ. CDR3 coding DNA: TGCGCCAGCGGAGAGGGGACATATGGCTACACCTTC. Translating it yields CASGEGTYGYTF.

The chain is built from TRBV29-1 and TRBJ1-1; D gene uncertain. Deletions cut 3 bases from V and 0 bases from J, with 8 bases between. This CDR3 is built from 13 residues. Germline assignment: CDR1 SQVTM and CDR2 ANQGSEA. The CDR3 loop is CSVEPGVNTEAFF. The CDR3 coding sequence is TGCAGCGTTGAGCCGGGAGTGAACACTGAAGCTTTCTTT.

The chain carries TRBV15 and TRBJ1-5; 7 nucleotides match TRBD1. Looked up from germline, CDR1 is LNHNV and CDR2 is YYDKDF (reference sequence). CDR3 size: 15 residues. The V and J ends lost 5 bases and 7 bases, in that order; junction bases with no gene match: 11. The CDR3 is CATSRDRDVSQPQHF. The CDR3 DNA sequence: TGTGCCACCAGCCGCGACAGGGATGTGTCACAGCCCCAGCATTTT.

The chain joins TRBV10-2 to TRBJ2-5; D not certain. CDR1 and CDR2 (germline): WSHSY, SAAADI. The CDR3 has 14 amino acids. Deletions cut 7 bases from V and 2 bases from J, with 14 bases between. DNA for the CDR3: TGCGCCAGCAAATCCGAGGTTCCTCAAGAGACCCAGTACTTC. Encoded protein: CASKSEVPQETQYF.

This clone was seen only once. This chain connects TRBV19 to TRBJ1-2; perhaps TRBD1 as D (6 bases). V was cut by 11 bases and J by 8 bases, with 12 bases left in between. The CDR3 is 10 amino acids. Germline-derived CDR1 and CDR2 are LNHDA and SQIVND (reference sequence). CDR3 in amino acids: CAVQGNGYTF. The CDR3 DNA is TGTGCCGTACAGGGTAACGGCTACACCTTC.

The chain is built from TRBV3-1 (or the pseudogene TRBV3-2) and TRBJ2-1; TRBD1 matches at 8 bases. V was clipped by 5 bases and J by 7 bases; unmatched bases: 7. This CDR3 spans 14 amino acids. CDR1 is LGHDT, CDR2 YNNKEL, per germline (reference sequence). The CDR3 sequence is CASSARDRTNEQFF. The CDR3 DNA follows: TGTGCCAGCAGCGCCCGGGACAGGACAAATGAGCAGTTCTTC.

This rearrangement joins TRBV19 to TRBJ2-1; D unresolved. The CDR3 contains 14 residues. Germline CDR1 and CDR2: LNHDA and SQIVND (reference sequence). The V gene lost 3 bases and the J gene lost 0 bases, with 6 bases spanning the gap. The CDR3 nucleotides read TGTGCCAGTAGTATCCCGAGCTCCTACAATGAGCAGTTCTTC. This gives the protein CASSIPSSYNEQFF.

The V gene is TRBV9, the J gene TRBJ1-1; D not resolved. The CDR3 loop spans 12 amino acids. Trimming took off 5 bases at V and 8 bases at J, with 13 bases between the two ends. Germline V gene lookup returns CDR1 SGDLS and CDR2 YYNGEE. CDR3 region: CASSGSPAEAFF. The CDR3 DNA is TGTGCCAGCAGTGGGTCGCCAGCGGAAGCTTTCTTT.

The chain uses TRBV27 and TRBJ1-2; 9 nucleotides line up with TRBD1. CDR1 is MNHEY and CDR2 is SMNVEV in the germline V gene (reference sequence). This CDR3 spans 14 amino acids. The J segment lost 7 bases and the V segment lost 6 bases, leaving 9 bases of the junction unmatched. CDR3 residues: CASSPGQGVGGYTF. In DNA form, the CDR3 reads TGTGCCAGCAGCCCGGGACAGGGTGTGGGTGGCTACACCTTC.

V is TRBV19 and J is TRBJ1-2, with 8 bases matching TRBD1. The CDR3 length is 13 residues. The junction had 9 bases not matched to a gene; V was cut back by 11 bases and J by 4 bases. CDR1 LNHDA and CDR2 SQIVND come from the germline V gene (reference sequence). CDR3 protein: CAATDRVGYGYTF. CDR3 DNA: TGTGCCGCAACGGACAGGGTAGGCTATGGCTACACCTTC.